Listed below are T cell receptor beta chains from one sample, sequenced in a study of blood T cell repertoires in COVID-19. Sequencing was performed with immunoSEQ multiplex PCR; in TCRdb, only in-frame clones are kept and a portion is missing. The profile shows about 430,000 clones, approximately 90% of them singletons. Sequencing input: PBMCs or T cells enriched from blood (not recorded which). The source of these receptors is a woman aged 18-29 years who had been exposed to COVID-19. The CDR3 runs from the conserved cysteine through the conserved F or W. Fields, in order: clone size, CDR3 length, J gene, D gene, V gene, CDR3 protein, CDR3 DNA. The D gene is left open where the match is weak. A row's size may be missing; if present it is once, few, many or a size class.

>few|17|TRBJ1-2|NA|TRBV5-6
CASSLDEQASSWYGYTF
TGTGCCAGCAGCTTGGACGAACAGGCCTCGAGCTGGTATGGCTACACCTTC
>NA|15|TRBJ2-5|TRBD1|TRBV11-2
CASSYFYRGDETQYF
TGTGCCAGCAGTTACTTCTACAGGGGTGACGAGACCCAGTACTTC
>NA|17|TRBJ2-2|NA|TRBV6-2/TRBV6-3
CASSYSRLDWVTGELFF
TGTGCCAGCAGTTACTCCCGGCTGGACTGGGTCACCGGGGAGCTGTTTTTT
>NA|14|TRBJ2-7|TRBD2|TRBV10-1
CASSRLAGPYEQYF
TGCGCCAGCAGCCGACTAGCGGGCCCCTACGAGCAGTACTTC
>NA|17|TRBJ2-1|TRBD2|TRBV6-2/TRBV6-3
CASSPHVRDGRPNEQFF
TGTGCCAGCAGTCCGCACGTCCGGGACGGGAGGCCAAATGAGCAGTTCTTC
>NA|16|TRBJ1-3|NA|TRBV4-2
CASSLFTEFSGNTIYF
TGTGCCAGCAGCCTCTTCACAGAATTCTCTGGAAACACCATATATTTT
>NA|16|TRBJ2-2|NA|TRBV12-2
CASRLGETGNTGELFF
TGTGCAAGTCGCTTAGGGGAGACAGGGAACACCGGGGAGCTGTTTTTT
>few|18|TRBJ2-1|NA|TRBV3-1/TRBV3-2
CASSQVSHLHRPYNEQFF
TGTGCCAGCAGCCAAGTTTCACACCTCCATCGCCCGTACAATGAGCAGTTCTTC
>NA|13|TRBJ2-7|TRBD1|TRBV18
CASSETGGYEQYF
TGTGCCAGCTCCGAGACAGGGGGCTACGAGCAGTACTTC
>NA|13|TRBJ1-2|NA|TRBV7-9
CASNLVGGYGYTF
TGTGCCAGCAACCTAGTAGGGGGCTATGGCTACACCTTC
>NA|14|TRBJ2-5|NA|TRBV5-1
CASSLDGLGFTQYF
TGCGCCAGCAGCTTGGACGGACTGGGATTTACCCAGTACTTC
>NA|15|TRBJ1-2|TRBD1|TRBV6-5
CASSYFDRGGGGYTF
TGTGCCAGCAGTTACTTTGACAGGGGAGGAGGAGGCTACACCTTC
>NA|12|TRBJ1-6|NA|TRBV28
CASSEWNSPLHF
TGTGCCAGCAGTGAGTGGAATTCACCCCTCCACTTT
>NA|14|TRBJ2-7|TRBD2|TRBV6-1
CASSEYRGAYEQYF
TGTGCTAGCAGTGAATACCGGGGGGCCTACGAGCAGTACTTC
>NA|12|TRBJ2-2|NA|TRBV6-5
CASSPSSGELFF
TGTGCCAGCAGTCCGAGCTCCGGGGAGCTGTTTTTT
>NA|15|TRBJ1-3|TRBD1|TRBV10-3
CAISPGQGIGNTIYF
TGTGCCATCAGCCCGGGACAGGGAATTGGAAACACCATATATTTT
>NA|17|TRBJ2-5|TRBD1|TRBV3-1/TRBV3-2
CASSQDSGQGARETQYF
TGTGCCAGCAGCCAAGATTCGGGGCAGGGGGCGCGGGAGACCCAGTACTTC
>NA|12|TRBJ1-1|TRBD1|TRBV3-1/TRBV3-2
CASSQRQGEAFF
TGTGCCAGCAGCCAACGACAGGGTGAAGCTTTCTTT
>NA|16|TRBJ2-1|TRBD2|TRBV5-1
CASSLAPSGRRDEQFF
TGCGCCAGCAGCTTGGCCCCTAGCGGGAGGCGGGATGAGCAGTTCTTC
>NA|16|TRBJ2-7|NA|TRBV6-5
CASSYYSGTLTYEQYF
TGTGCCAGCAGTTACTACTCCGGGACACTCACCTACGAGCAGTACTTC
>NA|16|TRBJ1-3|TRBD1|TRBV7-2
CASSSQQGVYGNTIYF
TGTGCCAGCAGCTCACAACAGGGGGTTTATGGAAACACCATATATTTT
>NA|14|TRBJ2-7|TRBD1|TRBV6-6
CASSRTGGRNEQYF
TGTGCCAGCAGCCGAACAGGGGGCCGCAACGAGCAGTACTTC
>NA|15|TRBJ2-3|TRBD1|TRBV5-4
CASSNRGLGTDTQYF
TGTGCCAGCAGTAACAGGGGTTTGGGCACAGATACGCAGTATTTT
>NA|15|TRBJ2-3|TRBD2|TRBV18
CASSPGAGVTDTQYF
TGTGCCAGCTCACCAGGGGCGGGAGTGACAGATACGCAGTATTTT
>NA|16|TRBJ2-3|NA|TRBV27
CASSLLGQRTTDTQYF
TGTGCCAGCAGTTTGTTAGGACAGAGGACCACAGATACGCAGTATTTT
>NA|13|TRBJ1-1|NA|TRBV11-2
CASLVGVNTEAFF
TGTGCCAGCCTGGTGGGAGTGAACACTGAAGCTTTCTTT
>NA|13|TRBJ2-7|NA|TRBV5-4
CASSLPSLSEQYF
TGTGCCAGCAGTCTCCCCTCGTTATCTGAGCAGTACTTC
>NA|18|TRBJ1-4|TRBD1|TRBV28
CASSLYAGDRKLNEKLFF
TGTGCCAGCAGTTTATATGCTGGGGACAGGAAGCTTAATGAAAAACTGTTTTTT
>NA|16|TRBJ2-1|NA|TRBV28
CASSLPTPSSYNEQFF
TGTGCCAGCAGTTTACCCACTCCAAGCTCCTACAATGAGCAGTTCTTC
>NA|17|TRBJ2-1|TRBD2|TRBV7-2
CASSYSSGGASYNEQFF
TGTGCCAGCAGCTACTCTAGCGGGGGGGCCTCCTACAATGAGCAGTTCTTC